Below, 31 T cell receptor beta chains from the same sample are listed, as sequenced in a study of CD8 T cells in ankylosing spondylitis. TCRdb reanalysed the 5' RACE reads using MiXCR and keeps one entry per CDR3 protein. Of fewer than 80,000 distinct CDR3 sequences in the sample, 5.3% were seen once. What was sequenced was blood, either unsorted or a sorted T cell fraction (not recorded which). The receptors come from a male donor with ankylosing spondylitis or in good health (not recorded which).

This clonotype showed up many times. V gene TRBV18 combines with J gene TRBJ1-2; 7 bases map to TRBD1. The CDR3 runs to 15 residues. V was clipped by 3 bases and J by 4 bases; unmatched bases: 8. The germline CDR1 and CDR2 sequences are KGHSH and LQKENI. As DNA, the CDR3 is TGTGCCAGCTCACCGCGGACAGGCGGGAGCTATGGCTACACCTTC. Amino acid sequence: CASSPRTGGSYGYTF. Supplemented by reference TRBV18 and TRBJ1-2, the full variable domain reads NAGVMQNPRHLVRRRGQEARLRCSPMKGHSHVYWYRQLPEEGLKFMVYLQKENIIDESGMPKERFSAEFPKEGPSILRIQQVVRGDSAAYFCASSPRTGGSYGYTFGSGTRLTVV.

Many counts were recorded for this clonotype. The chain is built from TRBV7-2 and TRBJ2-6; D gene ambiguous. CDR3 length: 15 residues. Trimming cost V 1 base and J 4 bases, with 8 bases left between them. CDR1 is SGHTA and CDR2 is FQGNSA in the germline V gene. Written as DNA, the CDR3 is TGTGCCAGCAGCTTAGTGGTCTCCGGGGCCAACGTCCTGACTTTC. Its translation: CASSLVVSGANVLTF.

This clonotype was recorded many times. The chain is built from TRBV12-3 or TRBV12-4 and TRBJ1-6; TRBD1 aligns across 7 bases. Unmatched junction bases numbered 9, after V lost 6 bases and J lost 7 bases. The CDR3 totals 15 residues. The CDR3 coding sequence is TGTGCCAGCAGATCTACCGGGACAGAGAATTCACCCCTCCACTTT. It translates to CASRSTGTENSPLHF.

This clonotype appeared a few times. The V gene is TRBV28, the J gene TRBJ2-7, with no clear D. The CDR3 extends over 14 amino acids. The germline CDR1 and CDR2 sequences are MDHEN and SYDVKM. V was trimmed by 6 bases and J by 6 bases, leaving 18 bases between them. The CDR3 here is CASRGGVGTAEQYF. The CDR3, as DNA: TGTGCCAGCAGGGGCGGAGTGGGCACTGCCGAGCAGTACTTC.

This clonotype was counted at least ten times. This chain connects TRBV7-3 to TRBJ2-1; D call uncertain. The V and J ends lost 2 bases and 5 bases respectively, with 7 bases between them. Germline assignment: CDR1 SGHTA and CDR2 FQGTGA. The CDR3 is 13 amino acids. DNA for the CDR3: TGTGCCAGCAGCTTATCCTGGGACAATGAGCAGTTCTTC. It specifies CASSLSWDNEQFF.

There are many counts of this clonotype. The rearrangement uses TRBV7-2 and TRBJ1-2, with 7 nucleotides matching TRBD1. The CDR3 contains 15 residues. Germline V gene sequence: CDR1 SGHTA, CDR2 FQGNSA. Losses at the gene ends were 1 base for V and 7 bases for J; bases not matched to a gene: 9. In DNA, the CDR3 is TGTGCCAGCAGCTTAGGTGCAGGGGGATTTGCTGGCTACACCTTC. Its protein is CASSLGAGGFAGYTF.

The table lists this clonotype with many counts. V usage is TRBV5-1 and J usage is TRBJ1-1; no reliable D call. Germline V gene sequence: CDR1 SGHRS, CDR2 YFSETQ. This CDR3 is 13 amino acids long. Trimming left V 0 bases short and J 6 bases short, with 9 bases between. CDR3 sequence (DNA): TGCGCCAGCAGCTTGGGCCAAGCCTCTGAAGCTTTCTTT. Protein sequence: CASSLGQASEAFF.

The table lists this clonotype with many counts. The chain employs TRBV3-1 and TRBJ2-1, with a possible D match to TRBD2 (6 bases). V dropped 0 bases and J dropped 7 bases, with 19 bases sitting between them. CDR3 size: 17 residues. The germline gives CDR1 LGHDT, CDR2 YNNKEL (reference sequence). The chain's CDR3 is CASSQDLAAYPSNEQFF. The CDR3 DNA sequence: TGTGCCAGCAGCCAAGACTTAGCGGCCTACCCTAGTAATGAGCAGTTCTTC.

This clonotype was picked up many times. The CDR3 sequence: CASSYSGTTENTGELFF. CDR3 DNA: TGTGCCAGCAGTTACTCAGGCACAACCGAGAACACCGGGGAGCTGTTTTTT. The chain joins TRBV6-2 or TRBV6-3 to TRBJ2-2; no clear D. The CDR3 loop spans 17 amino acids. Germline lookup yields CDR1 MNHEY and CDR2 SVGEGT. Trimming took off 0 bases at V and 1 base at J, with 12 bases between the two ends.

On this clonotype: A much larger clone is a single base away; this may be a read error. The chain joins TRBV14 to TRBJ2-7; D is unclear. The CDR3 runs 14 residues. Germline-derived CDR1 and CDR2 are SGHDN and FVKESK. Trimming pared 5 bases from V and 3 bases from J, leaving 14 bases between. In nucleotides, the CDR3 is TGTGCCAGCAGCTTCAAAAGACTGGGCTACGAGCAGTACTTC. It yields the protein CASSFKRLGYEQYF.

This clonotype appeared many times. V gene TRBV10-3 combines with J gene TRBJ1-1, with 8 bases fitting TRBD1. V lost 3 bases and J lost 2; bases outside the gene matches: 5. CDR1 is ENHRY and CDR2 is SYGVKD in the germline V gene. The CDR3 covers 15 residues. The CDR3 sequence is CAISDRQGRNTEAFF. In DNA form, the CDR3 reads TGTGCCATCAGTGACCGACAGGGGAGAAACACTGAAGCTTTCTTT.

Ten or more counts support this clonotype. The chain is built from TRBV7-2 and TRBJ2-7; 7 bases agree with TRBD2. The CDR3 is 15 residues long. V trimming: 5 bases; J trimming: 6 bases; junction bases outside the gene matches: 13. Germline loops: CDR1 SGHTA, CDR2 FQGNSA. CDR3 region: CASSPGGRTGGEQYF. CDR3 nucleotides: TGTGCCAGCAGCCCCGGGGGGAGGACCGGTGGCGAGCAGTACTTC.

The sample holds many counts of this clonotype. The V gene is TRBV7-2, the J gene TRBJ2-3; TRBD2 matches at 10 bases. CDR3 length: 15 amino acids. J gave up 4 bases and V 4 bases, and 5 bases lay outside the gene matches. Germline assignment: CDR1 SGHTA and CDR2 FQGNSA. The CDR3 here is CASSSTSGDADTQYF. CDR3 DNA: TGTGCCAGCAGCTCTACTAGCGGGGACGCAGATACGCAGTATTTT. Complete variable domain (other parts from reference TRBV7-2 and TRBJ2-3): GAGVSQSPSNKVTEKGKDVELRCDPISGHTALYWYRQSLGQGLEFLIYFQGNSAPDKSGLPSDRFSAERTGGSVSTLTIQRTQQEDSAVYLCASSSTSGDADTQYFGPGTRLTVL.

This clonotype was counted ten times or more. The gene calls are TRBV2 and TRBJ1-5, with D perhaps matching TRBD1 (5 bases). The CDR3 totals 14 residues. Germline V gene data show CDR1 as SNHLY and CDR2 as FYNNEI. V lost 6 bases, J lost 4 bases, and 13 bases lay in between. This CDR3 is CASSPGTVNQPQHF. CDR3 bases: TGTGCCAGCAGCCCCGGGACCGTAAATCAGCCCCAGCATTTT.

At least ten counts were recorded for this clonotype. The V gene is TRBV30, the J gene TRBJ1-2, with TRBD1 identical over 7 bases. The germline V gene has CDR1 GTSNPN and CDR2 SVGIG (reference sequence). The CDR3 runs to 13 residues. The junction had 4 bases not matched to a gene; V was cut back by 1 base and J by 5 bases. CDR3 in amino acids: CAWSADREYGYTF. In DNA, the CDR3 is TGTGCCTGGAGTGCCGACAGGGAGTATGGCTACACCTTC. The full variable domain, rest sourced from reference TRBV30 and TRBJ1-2, is SQTIHQWPATLVQPVGSPLSLECTVEGTSNPNLYWYRQAAGRGLQLLFYSVGIGQISSEVPQNLSASRPQDRQFILSSKKLLLSDSGFYLCAWSADREYGYTFGSGTRLTVV.

A few counts support this clonotype. The junction differs from germline at one of its ends, possibly a read error. This chain's CDR3 is CASSPGPLTWHF. For the CDR3, the DNA is TGTGCCAGCAGCCCCGGGCCCCTCACCTGGCACTTT. V usage is TRBV28 and J usage is TRBJ1-1; D not certain. Germline assignment: CDR1 MDHEN and CDR2 SYDVKM. This CDR3 has 12 residues.

This clonotype was seen ten or more times. The chain uses TRBV20-1 and TRBJ2-1; 9 positions match TRBD2. Germline assignment: CDR1 DFQATT and CDR2 SNEGSKA (reference sequence). V shed 0 bases and J 8 bases; nucleotides not matched to a gene: 8. The CDR3 contains 15 residues. CDR3 in DNA: TGCAGTGCTAGAGATGCGGGGGGGCTGATGGATGAGCAGTTCTTC. It is translated as CSARDAGGLMDEQFF.

This clonotype was seen repeatedly, ten times or more. The rearrangement links TRBV20-1 to TRBJ2-7; D uncertain. Between the trimmed V and J ends, which lost 5 bases and 1 base, there was a span of 6 bases. Germline V CDR1 and CDR2: DFQATT, SNEGSKA (reference sequence). CDR3 length: 11 residues. The CDR3 loop is CSADRSYEQYF. CDR3 nucleotide sequence: TGCAGTGCTGACCGATCCTACGAGCAGTACTTC.

This clonotype was seen at least ten times. This chain uses TRBV5-1 with TRBJ2-1; D is perhaps TRBD1 or TRBD2 (5 bases each). CDR3 size: 21 residues. The germline CDR1 and CDR2 sequences are SGHRS and YFSETQ. V was pared by 1 base and J by 4 bases, with 30 bases between. In DNA, the CDR3 is TGCGCCAGCAGCTTGCCCCCGATGGCAGGGAACCAACTTGGGGGTTACAATGAGCAGTTCTTC. It codes for CASSLPPMAGNQLGGYNEQFF.

Many counts were recorded for this clonotype. The chain uses TRBV20-1 and TRBJ1-5; D gene uncertain. The V and J ends lost 6 bases and 0 bases respectively, with 15 bases between them. The V gene's germline CDR1 is DFQATT and CDR2 SNEGSKA (reference sequence). CDR3 size: 15 residues. The CDR3 spells CSARPADNSNQPQHF. CDR3 coding DNA: TGCAGTGCAAGACCGGCAGATAATAGCAATCAGCCCCAGCATTTT.

The table lists this clonotype with many counts. The rearrangement links TRBV11-2 to TRBJ2-2; D gene unclear. From germline, CDR1 is SGHAT and CDR2 FQNNGV. CDR3 size: 13 residues. The germline V and J ends were trimmed by 1 base and 7 bases, with 7 bases remaining between them. The CDR3 reads CASSLVRVGELFF. The CDR3 bases are TGTGCCAGCAGCTTAGTTCGGGTCGGGGAGCTGTTTTTT.

This clonotype was detected many times. The rearrangement uses TRBV5-1 and TRBJ2-2, with no clear D. The CDR3 totals 14 residues. V lost 0 bases and J lost 6, with 9 bases in between. The germline V gene has CDR1 SGHRS and CDR2 YFSETQ. The CDR3 bases are TGCGCCAGCAGCTTGGCCCTAGGTGCCGGGGAGCTGTTTTTT. It translates to CASSLALGAGELFF.

In this sample, this clonotype turned up many times. V usage is TRBV7-3 and J usage is TRBJ2-1, with D hard to call. CDR1 is SGHTA, CDR2 FQGTGA, per germline. The CDR3 covers 13 residues. The ends were cut back, 4 bases at V and 4 bases at J, with 8 bases in the middle. This CDR3 is CASSSRAYNEQFF. The CDR3 region has the DNA TGTGCCAGCAGCTCTCGGGCGTACAATGAGCAGTTCTTC.

This clonotype was detected ten times or more. V usage is TRBV7-3 and J usage is TRBJ2-3, with D unclear. The CDR3 runs to 15 residues. The V and J ends lost 0 bases and 6 bases respectively, with 13 bases between them. In germline, CDR1 is SGHTA, CDR2 FQGTGA. CDR3 in amino acids: CASSLTNLPTDTQYF. The DNA for the CDR3 is TGTGCCAGCAGCTTAACGAACCTGCCCACGGATACGCAGTATTTT.

Worth noting for this clonotype: This may arise from a read error, as a much more abundant clone is one base away. The chain couples TRBV28 to TRBJ1-5; D not certain. Germline loops: CDR1 MDHEN, CDR2 SYDVKM. The length of the CDR3 is 14 residues. The CDR3 region is CVSSLKERNQPQHF. DNA of the CDR3: TGTGTCAGCAGTTTAAAGGAACGCAATCAGCCCCAGCATTTT.

This clonotype has a count of ten or more. This rearrangement joins TRBV7-6 to TRBJ1-1; TRBD1 is a possible D gene (6 bases). CDR1 is SGHVS and CDR2 is FNYEAQ in the germline V gene. The CDR3 spans 15 residues. V lost 1 base and J lost 1, with 10 bases in between. This CDR3 is CASSLGPGANTEAFF. As DNA, the CDR3 is TGTGCCAGCAGCTTAGGGCCAGGGGCGAACACTGAAGCTTTCTTT. The whole variable domain, filled in from reference TRBV7-6 and TRBJ1-1, reads GAGVSQSPRYKVTKRGQDVALRCDPISGHVSLYWYRQALGQGPEFLTYFNYEAQQDKSGLPNDRFSAERPEGSISTLTIQRTEQRDSAMYRCASSLGPGANTEAFFGQGTRLTVV.

At least ten counts were recorded for this clonotype. V is TRBV29-1 and J is TRBJ2-5; D gene unclear. Trimming pared 0 bases from V and 7 bases from J, leaving 9 bases between. In germline, CDR1 is SQVTM, CDR2 ANQGSEA. CDR3 length equals 12 residues. In DNA form, the CDR3 reads TGCAGCGTTGAAGATGAACCGCGGACCCAGTACTTC. It specifies CSVEDEPRTQYF.

This chain connects TRBV4-1 to TRBJ2-7, with TRBD2 identical over 7 bases. There are 15 residues in the CDR3. From germline, CDR1 is MGHRA and CDR2 YSYEKL. The CDR3 region is CASRQVSGGSYEQYV. CDR3 nucleotides: TGCGCCAGCCGCCAAGTATCGGGGGGCTCCTACGAGCAGTACGTC.

This clonotype was counted many times. The V call is TRBV9, the J call TRBJ1-2; D not resolved. Trimming took off 0 bases at V and 8 bases at J, with 11 bases between the two ends. Germline V lookup: CDR1 SGDLS, CDR2 YYNGEE. The CDR3 consists of 13 residues. The CDR3 nucleotides are TGTGCCAGCAGCGTAGGGGCCTCGGGGGGCTACACCTTC. Its protein is CASSVGASGGYTF. The whole variable domain, remainder taken from reference TRBV9 and TRBJ1-2, is DSGVTQTPKHLITATGQRVTLRCSPRSGDLSVYWYQQSLDQGLQFLIQYYNGEERAKGNILERFSAQQFPDLHSELNLSSLELGDSALYFCASSVGASGGYTFGSGTRLTVV.

This clonotype was recorded at least ten times. V usage is TRBV28 and J usage is TRBJ1-2; possibly TRBD1 for D (5 bases). The V gene lost 5 bases and the J gene lost 4 bases, with 20 bases spanning the gap. Germline CDR1 and CDR2: MDHEN and SYDVKM. The CDR3 contains 16 residues. CDR3 protein: CASSPPSGGVSYGYTF. DNA of the CDR3: TGTGCCAGCAGTCCCCCCTCCGGGGGAGTCAGCTATGGCTACACCTTC.

Many counts were recorded for this clonotype. The V gene is TRBV5-1, the J gene TRBJ2-1; TRBD2 aligns across 8 bases. Germline V gives CDR1 SGHRS, CDR2 YFSETQ. V shed 4 bases, J shed 7 bases, and the junction held 10 bases outside the gene matches. The CDR3 runs to 15 residues. The CDR3 spells CASSDIRSGGNEQFF. DNA of the CDR3: TGCGCCAGCAGCGATATCCGCAGCGGGGGAAATGAGCAGTTCTTC. Full variable domain (rest looked up from reference TRBV5-1 and TRBJ2-1): KAGVTQTPRYLIKTRGQQVTLSCSPISGHRSVSWYQQTPGQGLQFLFEYFSETQRNKGNFPGRFSGRQFSNSRSEMNVSTLELGDSALYLCASSDIRSGGNEQFFGPGTRLTVL.